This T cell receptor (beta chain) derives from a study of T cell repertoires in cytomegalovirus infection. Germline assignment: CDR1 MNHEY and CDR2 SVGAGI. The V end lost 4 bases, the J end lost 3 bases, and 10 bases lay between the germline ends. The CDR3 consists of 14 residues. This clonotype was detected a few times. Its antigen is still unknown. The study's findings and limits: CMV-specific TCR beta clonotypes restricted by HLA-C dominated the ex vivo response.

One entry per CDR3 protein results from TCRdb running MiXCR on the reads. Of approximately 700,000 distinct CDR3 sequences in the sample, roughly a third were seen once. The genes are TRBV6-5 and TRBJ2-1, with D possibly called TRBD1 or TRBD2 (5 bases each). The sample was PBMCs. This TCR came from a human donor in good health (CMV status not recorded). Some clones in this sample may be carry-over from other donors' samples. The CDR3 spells CASSLGPNYNEQFF. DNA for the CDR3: TGTGCCAGCAGTTTGGGACCAAACTACAATGAGCAGTTCTTC.